This TCR beta chain was obtained from a study of cytomegalovirus exposure and HLA in healthy donors. Study as a whole: In an earlier analysis, approximately 120 million unique TCR beta sequences were found from approximately 170 million T cells. Study-wide points: Analyses of presence/absence relied on an assumption of roughly uniform sequencing depth across donors.

The CDR3 has 15 amino acids. Trimming pared 4 bases from V and 2 bases from J, leaving 14 bases between. Germline CDR1 reads MNHNS; CDR2 reads SASEGT. It was with 60 Vbeta and 13 Jbeta primers that the PCR ran. Produced via immunoSEQ multiplex PCR; TCRdb's table is partial and in-frame only. The sample lists roughly 200,000 clones, over 65% occurring once. Remarks on this clone: Its antigen remains unknown.

The sequence came from a woman aged 25-40 years in good health and CMV-seronegative. This chain connects TRBV6-1 to TRBJ2-5; no clear D. Sequencing was carried out using PBMCs. The CDR3 loop is CASSAGPYEQETQYF. The CDR3 DNA reads TGTGCCAGCAGTGCTGGGCCCTACGAACAAGAGACCCAGTACTTC.